This TCR beta chain was sequenced in a study of OX40 agonist ivuxolimab in advanced cancers. Study as a whole: Ivuxolimab was administered intravenously to patients at 0.01 to 10 mg/kg every 2 weeks. Among those treated, three patients had partial responses, one with hepatocellular carcinoma and two with cutaneous melanoma. Study conclusions and caveats: Low normalized clonal expansion also occurred in some nonresponding patients. Both blood CD4+ and CD8+ T cells showed clonal growth by week 6 at 0.1 to 3.0 mg/kg.

In its sample, this clone was seen a few times. Its antigen is undetermined. Repertoires were generated with immunoSEQ multiplex PCR, while TCRdb's copy carries only in-frame clones and drops some. Of tens of thousands of clones listed, 65% to 90% are singletons. Sample: CD4+ or CD8+ T cells sorted from blood, taken in a trial of the OX40 agonist ivuxolimab. The receptor comes from an adult with an advanced solid tumor such as melanoma, head and neck, liver or kidney cancer.

CDR3 loop: CAWSPGTYEQYF. The CDR3 DNA is TGTGCCTGGAGTCCGGGGACATACGAGCAGTACTTC. The rearrangement links TRBV30 to TRBJ2-7; weak D call: TRBD1 (6 bases). The CDR3 is 12 amino acids. The V gene lost 2 bases and the J gene lost 4 bases, with 9 bases spanning the gap. Germline V lookup: CDR1 GTSNPN, CDR2 SVGIG (reference sequence).